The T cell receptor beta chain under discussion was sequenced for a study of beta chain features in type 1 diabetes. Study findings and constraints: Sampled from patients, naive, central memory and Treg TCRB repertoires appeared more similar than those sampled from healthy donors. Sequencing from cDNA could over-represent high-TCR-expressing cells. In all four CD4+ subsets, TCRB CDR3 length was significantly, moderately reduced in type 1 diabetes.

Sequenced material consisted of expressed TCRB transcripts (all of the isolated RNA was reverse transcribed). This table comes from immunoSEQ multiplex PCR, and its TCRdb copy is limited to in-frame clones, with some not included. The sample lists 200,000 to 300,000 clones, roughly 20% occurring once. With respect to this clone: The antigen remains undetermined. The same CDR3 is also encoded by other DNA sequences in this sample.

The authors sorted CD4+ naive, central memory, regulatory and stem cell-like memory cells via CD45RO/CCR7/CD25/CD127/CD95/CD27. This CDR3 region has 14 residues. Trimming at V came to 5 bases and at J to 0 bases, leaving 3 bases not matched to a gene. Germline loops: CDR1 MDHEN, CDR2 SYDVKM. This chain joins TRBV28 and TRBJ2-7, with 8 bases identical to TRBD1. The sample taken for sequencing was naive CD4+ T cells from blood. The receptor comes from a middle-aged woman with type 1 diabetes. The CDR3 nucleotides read TGTGCCAGCAGTAGACAGGGGAGCTCCTACGAGCAGTACTTC. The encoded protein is CASSRQGSSYEQYF.